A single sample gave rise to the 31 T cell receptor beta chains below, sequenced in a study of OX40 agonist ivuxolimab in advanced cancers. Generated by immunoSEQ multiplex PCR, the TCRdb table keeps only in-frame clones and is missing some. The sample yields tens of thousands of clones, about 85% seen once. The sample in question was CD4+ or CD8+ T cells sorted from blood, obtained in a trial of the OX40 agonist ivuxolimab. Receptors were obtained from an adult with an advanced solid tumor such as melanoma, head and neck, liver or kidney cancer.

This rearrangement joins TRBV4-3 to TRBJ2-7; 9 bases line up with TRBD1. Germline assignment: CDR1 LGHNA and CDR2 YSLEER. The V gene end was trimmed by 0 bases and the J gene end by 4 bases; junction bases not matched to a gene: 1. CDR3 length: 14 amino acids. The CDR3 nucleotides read TGCGCCAGCAGCCAAGAGGACAGGGGTTACGAGCAGTACTTC. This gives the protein CASSQEDRGYEQYF.

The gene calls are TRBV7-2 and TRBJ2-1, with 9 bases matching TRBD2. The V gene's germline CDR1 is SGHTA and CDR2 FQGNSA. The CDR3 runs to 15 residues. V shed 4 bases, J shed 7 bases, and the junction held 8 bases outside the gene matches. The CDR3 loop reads CASSSSGGPWNEQFF. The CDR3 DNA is TGTGCCAGCAGCTCAAGCGGGGGGCCATGGAATGAGCAGTTCTTC.

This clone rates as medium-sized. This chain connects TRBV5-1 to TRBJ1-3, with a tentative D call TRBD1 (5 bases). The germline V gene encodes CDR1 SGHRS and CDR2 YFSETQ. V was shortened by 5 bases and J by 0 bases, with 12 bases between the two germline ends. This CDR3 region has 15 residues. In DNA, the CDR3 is TGCGCCAGCAGTCGTGAGGGGTCCTCTGGAAACACCATATATTTT. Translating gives CASSREGSSGNTIYF.

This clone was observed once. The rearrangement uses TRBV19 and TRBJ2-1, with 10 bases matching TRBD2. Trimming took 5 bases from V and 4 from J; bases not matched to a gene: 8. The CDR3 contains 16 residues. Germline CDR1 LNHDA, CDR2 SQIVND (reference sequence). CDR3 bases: TGTGCCAGTAGTGCCCCACTAGCGGGACTTTACAATGAGCAGTTCTTC. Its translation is CASSAPLAGLYNEQFF.

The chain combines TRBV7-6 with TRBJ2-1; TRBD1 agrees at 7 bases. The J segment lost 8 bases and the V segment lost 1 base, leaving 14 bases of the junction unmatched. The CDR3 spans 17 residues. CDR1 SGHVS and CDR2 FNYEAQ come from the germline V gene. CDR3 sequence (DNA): TGTGCCAGCAGCTTAGGGTCGGGACAGCCTCTTGGAGATGAGCAGTTCTTC. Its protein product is CASSLGSGQPLGDEQFF.

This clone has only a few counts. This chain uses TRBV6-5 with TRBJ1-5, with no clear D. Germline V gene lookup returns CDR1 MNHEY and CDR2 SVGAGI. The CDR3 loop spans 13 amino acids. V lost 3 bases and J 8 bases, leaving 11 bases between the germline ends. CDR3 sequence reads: CASSYNPVEPQHF. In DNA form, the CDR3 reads TGTGCCAGCAGTTATAATCCCGTCGAGCCCCAGCATTTT.

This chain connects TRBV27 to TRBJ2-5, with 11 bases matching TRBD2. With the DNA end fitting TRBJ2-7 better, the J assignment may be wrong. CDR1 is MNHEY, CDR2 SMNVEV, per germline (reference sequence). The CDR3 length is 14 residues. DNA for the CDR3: TGTGCCAGCAGGAGACTAGCGGGAAGTAGCGAGCAGTACTTC. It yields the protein CASRRLAGSSEQYF.

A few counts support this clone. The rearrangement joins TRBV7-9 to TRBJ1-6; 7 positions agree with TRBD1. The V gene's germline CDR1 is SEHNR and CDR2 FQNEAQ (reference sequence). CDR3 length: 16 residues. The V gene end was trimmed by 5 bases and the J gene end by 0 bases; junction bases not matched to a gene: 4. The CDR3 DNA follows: TGTGCCAGCAGCAGGACAGGCGGCTCCTATAATTCACCCCTCCACTTT. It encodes CASSRTGGSYNSPLHF. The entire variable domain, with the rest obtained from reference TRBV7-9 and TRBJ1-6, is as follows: DTGVSQNPRHKITKRGQNVTFRCDPISEHNRLYWYRQTLGQGPEFLTYFQNEAQLEKSRLLSDRFSAERPKGSFSTLEIQRTEQGDSAMYLCASSRTGGSYNSPLHFGNGTRLTVT.

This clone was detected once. The CDR3 DNA follows: TGTGCCAGCAGGCCAGGGTCTGCGAATCAGCCCCAGCATTTT. As protein: CASRPGSANQPQHF. The rearrangement links TRBV27 to TRBJ1-5; D possibly corresponds to TRBD1 (5 bases). The ends were cut back, 6 bases at V and 4 bases at J, with 13 bases in the middle. This CDR3 spans 14 amino acids. CDR1 is MNHEY and CDR2 is SMNVEV in the germline V gene (reference sequence).

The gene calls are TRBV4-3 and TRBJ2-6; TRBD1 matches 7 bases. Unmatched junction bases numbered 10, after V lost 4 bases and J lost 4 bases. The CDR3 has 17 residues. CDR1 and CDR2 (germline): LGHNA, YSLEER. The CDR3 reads CASSPRIGQEGANVLTF. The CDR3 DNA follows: TGCGCCAGCAGCCCTCGAATCGGACAGGAGGGGGCCAACGTCCTGACTTTC.

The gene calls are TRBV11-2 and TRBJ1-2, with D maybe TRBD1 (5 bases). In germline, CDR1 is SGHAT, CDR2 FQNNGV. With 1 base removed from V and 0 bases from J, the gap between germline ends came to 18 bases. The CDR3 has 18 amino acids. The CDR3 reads CASSLVHRTDSANYGYTF. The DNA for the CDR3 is TGTGCCAGCAGCTTAGTGCACAGGACCGACTCAGCTAACTATGGCTACACCTTC.

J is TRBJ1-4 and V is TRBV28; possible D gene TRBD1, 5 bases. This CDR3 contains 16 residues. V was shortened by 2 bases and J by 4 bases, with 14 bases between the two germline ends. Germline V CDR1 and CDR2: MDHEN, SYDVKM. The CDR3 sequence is CASSLARLRGNEKLFF. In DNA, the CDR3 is TGTGCCAGCAGTTTAGCCCGTTTGAGGGGTAATGAAAAACTGTTTTTT. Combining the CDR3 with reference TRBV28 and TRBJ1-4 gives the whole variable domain DVKVTQSSRYLVKRTGEKVFLECVQDMDHENMFWYRQDPGLGLRLIYFSYDVKMKEKGDIPEGYSVSREKKERFSLILESASTNQTSMYLCASSLARLRGNEKLFFGSGTQLSVL.

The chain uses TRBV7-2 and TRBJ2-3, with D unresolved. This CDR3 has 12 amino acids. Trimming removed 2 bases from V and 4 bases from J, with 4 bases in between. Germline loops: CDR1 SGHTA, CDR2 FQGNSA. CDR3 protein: CASSLWSDTQYF. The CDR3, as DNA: TGTGCCAGCAGCTTATGGTCAGATACGCAGTATTTT.

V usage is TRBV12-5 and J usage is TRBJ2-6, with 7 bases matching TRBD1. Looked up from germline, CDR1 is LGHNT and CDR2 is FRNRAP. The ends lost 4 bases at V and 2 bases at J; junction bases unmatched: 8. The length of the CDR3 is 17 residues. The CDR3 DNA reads TGTGCTAGTGGTTCTCCGGGAACAGGGGCTGGGGCCAACGTCCTGACTTTC. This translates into CASGSPGTGAGANVLTF.

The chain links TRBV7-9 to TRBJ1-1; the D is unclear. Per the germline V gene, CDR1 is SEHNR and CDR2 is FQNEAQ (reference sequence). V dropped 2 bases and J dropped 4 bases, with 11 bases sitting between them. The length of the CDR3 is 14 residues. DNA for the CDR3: TGTGCCAGCAGCTTATCTCCCGGGGTCACTGAAGCTTTCTTT. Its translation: CASSLSPGVTEAFF. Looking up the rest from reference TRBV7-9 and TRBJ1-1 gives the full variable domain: DTGVSQNPRHKITKRGQNVTFRCDPISEHNRLYWYRQTLGQGPEFLTYFQNEAQLEKSRLLSDRFSAERPKGSFSTLEIQRTEQGDSAMYLCASSLSPGVTEAFFGQGTRLTVV.

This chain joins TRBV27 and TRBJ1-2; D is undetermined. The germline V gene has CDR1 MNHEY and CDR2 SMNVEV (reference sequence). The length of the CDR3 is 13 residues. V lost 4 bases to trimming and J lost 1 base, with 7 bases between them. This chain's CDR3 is CASSCQLNYGYTF. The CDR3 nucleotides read TGTGCCAGCAGTTGTCAGCTTAACTATGGCTACACCTTC.

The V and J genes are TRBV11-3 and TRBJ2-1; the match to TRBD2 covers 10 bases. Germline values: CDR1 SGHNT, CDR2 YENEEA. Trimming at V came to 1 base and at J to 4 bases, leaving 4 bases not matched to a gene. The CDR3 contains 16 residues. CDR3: CASSLAGLAKYNEQFF. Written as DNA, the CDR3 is TGTGCCAGCAGCTTAGCGGGACTAGCGAAGTACAATGAGCAGTTCTTC. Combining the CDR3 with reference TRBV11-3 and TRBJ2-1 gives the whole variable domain EAGVVQSPRYKIIEKKQPVAFWCNPISGHNTLYWYLQNLGQGPELLIRYENEEAVDDSQLPKDRFSAERLKGVDSTLKIQPAELGDSAVYLCASSLAGLAKYNEQFFGPGTRLTVL.

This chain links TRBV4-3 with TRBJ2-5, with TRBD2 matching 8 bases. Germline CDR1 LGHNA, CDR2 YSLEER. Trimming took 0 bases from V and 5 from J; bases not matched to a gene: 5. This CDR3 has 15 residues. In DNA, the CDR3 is TGCGCCAGCAGCCAAGATCGGACTAGCTGGGAGACCCAGTACTTC. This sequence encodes CASSQDRTSWETQYF.

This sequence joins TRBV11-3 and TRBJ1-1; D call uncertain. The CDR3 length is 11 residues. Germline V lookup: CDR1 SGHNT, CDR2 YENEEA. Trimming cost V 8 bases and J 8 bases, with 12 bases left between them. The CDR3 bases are TGTGCCAGCCGCGCAGGAGGGGAAGCTTTCTTT. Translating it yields CASRAGGEAFF.

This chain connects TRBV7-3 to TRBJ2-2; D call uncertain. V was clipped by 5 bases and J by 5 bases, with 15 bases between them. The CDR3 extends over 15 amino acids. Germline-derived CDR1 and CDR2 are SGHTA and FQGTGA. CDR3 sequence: CASSAAAGGTGELFF. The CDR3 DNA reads TGTGCCAGCAGCGCAGCCGCAGGTGGGACCGGGGAGCTGTTTTTT.

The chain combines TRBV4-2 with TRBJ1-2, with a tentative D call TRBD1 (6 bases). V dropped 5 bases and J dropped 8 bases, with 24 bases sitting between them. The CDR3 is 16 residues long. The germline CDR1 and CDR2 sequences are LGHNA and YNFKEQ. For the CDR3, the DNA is TGTGCCAGCAGCTTAAGGAACAGGGATCTTTCATGGGGCTACACCTTC. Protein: CASSLRNRDLSWGYTF.

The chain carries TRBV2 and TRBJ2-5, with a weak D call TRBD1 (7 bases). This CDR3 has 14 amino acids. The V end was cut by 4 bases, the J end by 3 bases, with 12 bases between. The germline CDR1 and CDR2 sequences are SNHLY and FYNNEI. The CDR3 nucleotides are TGTGCCAGCAGTGCGGCCAGGGGGGAAGAGACCCAGTACTTC. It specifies CASSAARGEETQYF.

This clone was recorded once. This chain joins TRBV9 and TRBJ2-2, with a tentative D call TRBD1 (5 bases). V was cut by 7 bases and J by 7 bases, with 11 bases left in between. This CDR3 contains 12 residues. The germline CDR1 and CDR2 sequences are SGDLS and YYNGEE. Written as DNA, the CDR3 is TGTGCCAGCGGCAGGGATGACGGGGAGCTGTTTTTT. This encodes CASGRDDGELFF.

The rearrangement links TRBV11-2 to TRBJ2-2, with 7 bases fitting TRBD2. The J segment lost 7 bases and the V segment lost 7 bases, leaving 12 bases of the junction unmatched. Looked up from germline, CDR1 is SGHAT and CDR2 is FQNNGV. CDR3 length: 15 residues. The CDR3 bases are TGTGCCAGCATCCTCGGAGCGGGATACGGCGGGGAGCTGTTTTTT. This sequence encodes CASILGAGYGGELFF.

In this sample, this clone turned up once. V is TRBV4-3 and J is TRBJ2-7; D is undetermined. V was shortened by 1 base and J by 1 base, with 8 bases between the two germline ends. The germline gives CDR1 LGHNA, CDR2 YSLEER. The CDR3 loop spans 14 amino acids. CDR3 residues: CASSQGGASYEQYF. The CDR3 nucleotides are TGCGCCAGCAGCCAAGGAGGCGCGTCCTACGAGCAGTACTTC.

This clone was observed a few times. CDR3 region: CASSIDPRTSGSLIWGTDTQYF. The CDR3 bases are TGTGCCAGTAGTATAGACCCACGGACTAGCGGGAGTCTTATTTGGGGCACAGATACGCAGTATTTT. The chain carries TRBV19 and TRBJ2-3, with 13 bases identical to TRBD2. Germline V gene sequence: CDR1 LNHDA, CDR2 SQIVND (reference sequence). V gave up 0 bases and J gave up 1 base; unmatched junction bases: 16. The CDR3 length is 22 residues.

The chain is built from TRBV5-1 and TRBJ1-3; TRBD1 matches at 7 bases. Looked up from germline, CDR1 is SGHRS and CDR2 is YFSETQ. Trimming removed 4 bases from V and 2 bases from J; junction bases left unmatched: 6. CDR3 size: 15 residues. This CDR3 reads CASSPGTVPGNTIYF. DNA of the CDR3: TGCGCCAGCAGCCCCGGGACAGTTCCTGGAAACACCATATATTTT.

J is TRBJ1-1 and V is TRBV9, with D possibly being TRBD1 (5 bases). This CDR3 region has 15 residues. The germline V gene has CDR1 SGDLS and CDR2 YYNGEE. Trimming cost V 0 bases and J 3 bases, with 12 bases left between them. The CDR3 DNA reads TGTGCCAGCAGCGTAGCAGTCGGGGCTTACACTGAAGCTTTCTTT. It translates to CASSVAVGAYTEAFF.

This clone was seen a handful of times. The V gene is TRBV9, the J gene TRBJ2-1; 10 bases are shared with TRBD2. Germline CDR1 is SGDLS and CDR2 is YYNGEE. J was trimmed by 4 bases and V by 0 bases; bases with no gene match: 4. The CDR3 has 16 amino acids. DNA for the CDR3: TGTGCCAGCAGCGTAGGGACTAGCGGAGAGTACAATGAGCAGTTCTTC. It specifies CASSVGTSGEYNEQFF. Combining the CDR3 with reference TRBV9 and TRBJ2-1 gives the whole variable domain DSGVTQTPKHLITATGQRVTLRCSPRSGDLSVYWYQQSLDQGLQFLIQYYNGEERAKGNILERFSAQQFPDLHSELNLSSLELGDSALYFCASSVGTSGEYNEQFFGPGTRLTVL.

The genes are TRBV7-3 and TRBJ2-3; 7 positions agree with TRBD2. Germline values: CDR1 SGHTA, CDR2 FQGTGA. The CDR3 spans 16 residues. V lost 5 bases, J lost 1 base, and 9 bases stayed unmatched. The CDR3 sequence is CASSHSRGRGTDTQYF. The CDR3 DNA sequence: TGTGCCAGCAGCCATTCGCGGGGGAGAGGCACAGATACGCAGTATTTT.

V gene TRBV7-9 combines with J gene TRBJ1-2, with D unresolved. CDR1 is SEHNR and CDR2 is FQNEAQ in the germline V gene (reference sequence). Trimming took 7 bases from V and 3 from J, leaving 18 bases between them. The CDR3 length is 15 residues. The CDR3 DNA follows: TGTGCCAGCAACGATTACTCGAGTTCACACTATGGCTACACCTTC. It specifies CASNDYSSSHYGYTF.